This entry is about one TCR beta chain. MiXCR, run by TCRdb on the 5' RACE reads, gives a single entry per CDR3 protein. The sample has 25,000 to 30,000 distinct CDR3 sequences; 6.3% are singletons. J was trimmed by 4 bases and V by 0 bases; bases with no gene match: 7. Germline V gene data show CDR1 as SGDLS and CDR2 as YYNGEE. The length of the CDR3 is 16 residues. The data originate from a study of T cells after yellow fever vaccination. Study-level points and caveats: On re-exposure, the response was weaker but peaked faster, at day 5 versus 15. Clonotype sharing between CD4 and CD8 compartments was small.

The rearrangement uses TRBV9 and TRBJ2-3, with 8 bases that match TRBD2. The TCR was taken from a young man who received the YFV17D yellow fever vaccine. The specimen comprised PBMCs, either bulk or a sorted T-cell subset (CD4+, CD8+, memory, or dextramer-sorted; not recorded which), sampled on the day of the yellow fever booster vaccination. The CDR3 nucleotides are TGTGCCAGCAGCGTAGGGGTTAAGCGGGAGTCAGATACGCAGTATTTT. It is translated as CASSVGVKRESDTQYF.